This T cell receptor beta chain stems from a study of shared clonotypes between healthy human individuals. Only in-frame clones appear in the TCRdb table, and some are missing; sequencing was by immunoSEQ multiplex PCR. The table lists about 1.1 million clones, 70% to 85% of them singletons, with 0.89% in the top ten. The CDR3 has 14 residues. CDR1 and CDR2 (germline): MDHEN, SYDVKM. V was trimmed by 3 bases and J by 4 bases, leaving 13 bases between them. The rearrangement joins TRBV28 to TRBJ2-7; perhaps TRBD1 as D (6 bases). Input material: memory CD4+ T cells from PBMCs. As to subset: CD45RA-negative fraction. The source is a man between 18 and 35 years old in good health. Some clones in this sample may be carry-over from other donors' samples. CDR3 nucleotide sequence: TGTGCCAGCAGTTTTCTAATGGGGGCGTACGAGCAGTACTTC. It specifies CASSFLMGAYEQYF. Variable domain in full (rest from reference TRBV28 and TRBJ2-7): DVKVTQSSRYLVKRTGEKVFLECVQDMDHENMFWYRQDPGLGLRLIYFSYDVKMKEKGDIPEGYSVSREKKERFSLILESASTNQTSMYLCASSFLMGAYEQYFGPGTRLTVT.